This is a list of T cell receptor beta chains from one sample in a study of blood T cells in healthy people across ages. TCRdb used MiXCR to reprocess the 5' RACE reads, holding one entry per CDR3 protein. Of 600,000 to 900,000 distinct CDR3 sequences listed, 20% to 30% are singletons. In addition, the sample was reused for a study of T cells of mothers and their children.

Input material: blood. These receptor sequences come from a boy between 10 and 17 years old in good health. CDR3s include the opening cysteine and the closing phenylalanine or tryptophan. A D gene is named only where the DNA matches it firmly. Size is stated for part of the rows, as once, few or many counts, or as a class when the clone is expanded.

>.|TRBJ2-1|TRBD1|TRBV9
CASGQGDGEQFF
TGTGCCAGCGGTCAGGGGGACGGTGAGCAGTTCTTC
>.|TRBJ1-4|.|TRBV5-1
CASSAGPQDATNEKLFF
TGCGCCAGCAGCGCAGGACCCCAGGACGCAACTAATGAAAAACTGTTTTTT
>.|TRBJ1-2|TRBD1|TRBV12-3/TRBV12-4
CASSFGTGEGYGYTF
TGTGCCAGCAGTTTTGGGACAGGGGAGGGCTATGGCTACACCTTC
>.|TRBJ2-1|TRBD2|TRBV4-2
CASSQEERGGSNEQFF
TGTGCCAGCAGCCAAGAAGAGCGGGGGGGATCCAATGAGCAGTTCTTC
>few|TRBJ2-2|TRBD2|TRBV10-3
CAILAGPNTGELFF
TGTGCCATCTTAGCGGGCCCGAACACCGGGGAGCTGTTTTTT
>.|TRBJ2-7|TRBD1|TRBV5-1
CASSLAGTGFYEQYF
TGCGCCAGCAGCTTGGCTGGGACAGGGTTCTACGAGCAGTACTTC
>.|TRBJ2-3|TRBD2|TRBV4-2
CASSQDKGGTASTDTQYF
TGTGCCAGCAGCCAAGATAAGGGAGGGACGGCTAGCACAGATACGCAGTATTTT
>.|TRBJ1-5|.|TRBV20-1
CSARGLGVDFTDTQHF
TGCAGTGCTAGGGGTCTGGGGGTCGATTTCACAGATACGCAGCATTTT
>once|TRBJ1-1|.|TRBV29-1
CSVGGVAMSTEAFF
TGCAGCGTTGGAGGGGTGGCTATGAGCACTGAAGCTTTCTTT
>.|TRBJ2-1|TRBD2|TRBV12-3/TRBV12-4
CASSPEGLALAEQFF
TGTGCCAGCAGTCCTGAGGGACTAGCACTTGCTGAGCAGTTCTTC
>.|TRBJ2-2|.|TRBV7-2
CASSLAASAPGELFF
TGTGCCAGCAGCTTAGCTGCTAGCGCCCCCGGGGAGCTGTTTTTT
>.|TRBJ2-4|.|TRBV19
CASSYDRIAKNIQYF
TGTGCCAGTAGTTATGACAGGATAGCCAAAAACATTCAGTACTTC
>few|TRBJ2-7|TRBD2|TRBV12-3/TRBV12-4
CASSTYQSGGAREQYF
TGTGCCAGCAGCACTTACCAAAGCGGGGGGGCTCGGGAGCAGTACTTC
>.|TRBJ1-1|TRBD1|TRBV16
CASGHNRGRTEAFF
TGTGCCAGCGGCCATAACAGGGGGCGGACTGAAGCTTTCTTT
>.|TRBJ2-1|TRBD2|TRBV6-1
CASSESGTSDNYNEQFF
TGTGCCAGCAGTGAATCCGGGACTAGCGATAACTACAATGAGCAGTTCTTC
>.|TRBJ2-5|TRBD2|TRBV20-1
CSARGVRGRGGQETQYF
TGCAGTGCTAGAGGTGTACGCGGCCGGGGGGGCCAAGAGACCCAGTACTTC
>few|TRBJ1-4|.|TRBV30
CAWAVGVRSEKLFF
TGTGCCTGGGCGGTAGGGGTAAGATCTGAAAAACTGTTTTTT
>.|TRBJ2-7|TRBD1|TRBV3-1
CASRYTGTGVGEQYF
TGTGCCAGCAGATACACCGGGACAGGGGTTGGCGAGCAGTACTTC
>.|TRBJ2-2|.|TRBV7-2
CASSLVGRGMNTGELFF
TGTGCCAGCAGCTTAGTCGGGCGGGGCATGAACACCGGGGAGCTGTTTTTT
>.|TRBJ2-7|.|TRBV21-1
CASSRGQETYEQYF
TGTGCCAGCAGCAGGGGACAGGAGACCTACGAGCAGTACTTC
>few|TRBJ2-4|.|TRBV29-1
CSVDEGTYIQYF
TGCAGCGTTGACGAGGGGACGTACATTCAGTACTTC
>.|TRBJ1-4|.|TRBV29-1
CSVEGQPEKLFF
TGCAGCGTTGAGGGGCAGCCCGAGAAACTGTTTTTT
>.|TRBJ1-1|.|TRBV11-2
CASSLARTMNTEAFF
TGTGCCAGCAGCTTAGCTCGTACAATGAACACTGAAGCTTTCTTT
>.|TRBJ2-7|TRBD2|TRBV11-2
CASSLDDSGGVYEQYF
TGTGCCAGCAGCTTAGATGATAGCGGGGGGGTGTACGAGCAGTACTTC
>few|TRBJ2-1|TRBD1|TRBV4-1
CASSQFIQPGTGGSYEQFF
TGCGCCAGCAGCCAATTTATCCAGCCAGGGACAGGGGGTTCTTATGAGCAGTTCTTC
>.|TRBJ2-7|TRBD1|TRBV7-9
CASSELGTGFYEQYF
TGTGCCAGCAGCGAACTCGGGACAGGGTTTTACGAGCAGTACTTC
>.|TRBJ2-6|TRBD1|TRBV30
CAWSHRTGFFGANVLTF
TGTGCCTGGAGTCACCGGACAGGATTTTTTGGGGCCAACGTCCTGACTTTC
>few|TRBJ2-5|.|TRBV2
CASNRASGETQYF
TGTGCCAGCAACAGGGCTTCGGGAGAGACCCAGTACTTC
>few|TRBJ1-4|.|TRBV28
CASSVEVRPNEKLFF
TGTGCCAGCAGTGTCGAAGTGCGACCTAATGAAAAACTGTTTTTT
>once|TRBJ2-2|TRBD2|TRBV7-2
CASSPKRGGRHTGELFF
TGTGCCAGCAGCCCCAAGCGGGGGGGCCGGCACACCGGGGAGCTGTTTTTT
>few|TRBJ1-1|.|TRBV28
CASSFRPSEAFF
TGTGCCAGCAGTTTTCGGCCTTCTGAAGCTTTCTTT
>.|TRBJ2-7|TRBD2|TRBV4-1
CASSRGGTNTYEQYF
TGCGCCAGCAGCCGGGGGGGAACAAATACCTACGAGCAGTACTTC
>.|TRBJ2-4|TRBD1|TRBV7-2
CASSRPGQQNIQYF
TGTGCCAGCAGCAGACCGGGACAGCAAAACATTCAGTACTTC
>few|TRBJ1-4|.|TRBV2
CASRETGIFYEKLFF
TGTGCCAGCAGGGAAACAGGGATATTCTATGAAAAACTGTTTTTT
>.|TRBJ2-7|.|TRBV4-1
CASSRDLRHFPAPEQYF
TGCGCCAGCAGCCGAGACTTACGGCACTTCCCAGCGCCCGAGCAGTACTTC
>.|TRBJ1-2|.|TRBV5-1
CASTGITNYGYTF
TGCGCCAGCACGGGAATCACTAACTATGGCTACACCTTC
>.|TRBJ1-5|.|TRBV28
CASSLDSDSNQPQHF
TGTGCCAGCAGTTTAGATTCAGATAGCAATCAGCCCCAGCATTTT
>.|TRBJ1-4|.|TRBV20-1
CSARSPFNNEKLFF
TGCAGTGCTAGGTCACCGTTCAACAATGAAAAACTGTTTTTT
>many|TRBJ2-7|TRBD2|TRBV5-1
CASSLAGTTYEQYF
TGTGCCAGCAGCTTAGCGGGCACCACCTACGAGCAGTACTTC
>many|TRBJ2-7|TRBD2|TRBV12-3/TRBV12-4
CASSFAAGGTYEQYF
TGTGCCAGCAGTTTTGCAGCGGGGGGTACCTACGAGCAGTACTTC
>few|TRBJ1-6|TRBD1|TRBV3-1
CASSQEGQRTYYNSPLHF
TGTGCCAGCAGCCAAGAGGGACAGAGGACCTATTATAATTCACCCCTCCACTTT
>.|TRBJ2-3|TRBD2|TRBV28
CASSWPGAGADTQYF
TGTGCCAGCAGTTGGCCCGGGGCGGGGGCAGATACGCAGTATTTT
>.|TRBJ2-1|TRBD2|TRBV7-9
CASSRVGGGYNEQFF
TGTGCCAGCAGCCGGGTTGGGGGGGGCTACAATGAGCAGTTCTTC
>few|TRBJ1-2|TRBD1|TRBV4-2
CASSQEAGDRGFYGYTF
TGTGCCAGCAGCCAGGAAGCGGGGGACAGGGGATTCTATGGCTACACCTTC
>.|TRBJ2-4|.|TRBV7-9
CASSSTQGSKNIQYF
TGTGCCAGCAGCTCAACCCAGGGATCCAAAAACATTCAGTACTTC
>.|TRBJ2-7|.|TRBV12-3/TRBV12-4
CASSLSGSNEQYF
TGTGCCAGCAGTTTGAGTGGGAGCAACGAGCAGTACTTC
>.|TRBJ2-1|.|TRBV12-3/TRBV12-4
CASREGTSPIPYNEQFF
TGTGCCAGCAGGGAGGGAACTAGCCCTATTCCTTACAATGAGCAGTTCTTC
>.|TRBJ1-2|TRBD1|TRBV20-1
CSARDLQGAAYGYTF
TGCAGTGCTAGAGATCTCCAGGGGGCGGCCTATGGCTACACCTTC
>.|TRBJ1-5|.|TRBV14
CASSQFNQPQHF
TGTGCCAGCAGCCAATTCAATCAGCCCCAGCATTTT
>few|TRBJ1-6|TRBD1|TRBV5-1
CASSLVTGGYNSPLHF
TGCGCCAGCAGCTTGGTCACAGGGGGCTATAATTCACCCCTCCACTTT
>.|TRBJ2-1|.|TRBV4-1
CASSQAFTGTQTYNEQFF
TGCGCCAGCAGCCAAGCTTTTACCGGGACTCAAACCTACAATGAGCAGTTCTTC
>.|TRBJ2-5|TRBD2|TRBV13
CASSPTGLAGEETQYF
TGTGCCAGCAGCCCGACGGGACTAGCGGGGGAAGAGACCCAGTACTTC
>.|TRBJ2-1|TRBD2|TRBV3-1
CASSPRDYGEQFF
TGTGCCAGCAGCCCCCGGGACTACGGTGAGCAGTTCTTC
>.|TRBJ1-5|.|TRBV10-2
CASSESSGNQPQHF
TGCGCCAGCAGTGAGTCATCAGGGAATCAGCCCCAGCATTTT